This T cell receptor beta chain came from a study of shared clonotypes between healthy human individuals. From germline, CDR1 is MNHEY and CDR2 SVGAGI. CDR3 length: 14 residues. V lost 5 bases and J 2 bases, leaving 12 bases between the germline ends. This clone was counted once. Clones were sequenced by immunoSEQ multiplex PCR, and TCRdb holds only the in-frame ones, with some missing. The table shows some 2 million clones, with 90% to 95% occurring only once. This receptor was taken from a man aged 18 to 30 in good health. The V and J genes are TRBV6-5 and TRBJ1-1; tentatively, D is TRBD1 (5 bases). The sequenced sample consisted of naive CD4+ T cells sorted from blood. The subset denotes: CD45RA+ positively selected. In nucleotides, the CDR3 is TGTGCCAGCAGTACGGACACCTTAAACACTGAAGCTTTCTTT. This codes for CASSTDTLNTEAFF.